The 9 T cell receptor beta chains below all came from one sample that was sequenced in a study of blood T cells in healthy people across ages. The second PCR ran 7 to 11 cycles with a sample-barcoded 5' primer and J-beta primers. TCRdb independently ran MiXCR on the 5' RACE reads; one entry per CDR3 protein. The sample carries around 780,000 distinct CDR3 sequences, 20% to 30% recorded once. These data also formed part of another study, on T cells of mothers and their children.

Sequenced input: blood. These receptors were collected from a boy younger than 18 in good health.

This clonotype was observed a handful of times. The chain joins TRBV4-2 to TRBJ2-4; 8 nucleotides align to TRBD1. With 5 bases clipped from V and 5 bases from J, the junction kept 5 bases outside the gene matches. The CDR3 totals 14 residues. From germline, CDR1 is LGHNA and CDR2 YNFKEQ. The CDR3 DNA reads TGTGCCAGCAGCAATAGACAGGGGCAAAACATTCAGTACTTC. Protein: CASSNRQGQNIQYF.

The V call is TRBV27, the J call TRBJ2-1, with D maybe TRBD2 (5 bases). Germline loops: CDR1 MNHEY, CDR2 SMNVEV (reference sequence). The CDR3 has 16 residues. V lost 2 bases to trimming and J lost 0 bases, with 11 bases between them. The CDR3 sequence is CASSLMVASSYNEQFF. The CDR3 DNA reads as TGTGCCAGCAGTTTAATGGTAGCGAGCTCCTACAATGAGCAGTTCTTC.

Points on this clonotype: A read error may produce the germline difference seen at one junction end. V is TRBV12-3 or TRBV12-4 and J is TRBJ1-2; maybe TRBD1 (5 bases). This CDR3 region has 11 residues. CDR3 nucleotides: TGTGCCAGCAGCCGAGGGTTGGGGCTTATCTTC. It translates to CASSRGLGLIF.

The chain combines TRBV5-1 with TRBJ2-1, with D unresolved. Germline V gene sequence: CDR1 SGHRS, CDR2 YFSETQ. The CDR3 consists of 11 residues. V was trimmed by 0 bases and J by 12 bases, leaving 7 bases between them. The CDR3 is CASSLESRQFF. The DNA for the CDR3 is TGCGCCAGCAGCTTGGAATCAAGGCAGTTCTTC.

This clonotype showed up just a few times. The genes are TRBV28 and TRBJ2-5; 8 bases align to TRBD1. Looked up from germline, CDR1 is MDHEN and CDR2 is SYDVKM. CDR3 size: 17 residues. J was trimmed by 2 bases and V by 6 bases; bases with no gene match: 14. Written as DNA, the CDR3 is TGTGCCAGCAGCCCAGGGGGCGTAGGAGATTATCAAGAGACCCAGTACTTC. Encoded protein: CASSPGGVGDYQETQYF.

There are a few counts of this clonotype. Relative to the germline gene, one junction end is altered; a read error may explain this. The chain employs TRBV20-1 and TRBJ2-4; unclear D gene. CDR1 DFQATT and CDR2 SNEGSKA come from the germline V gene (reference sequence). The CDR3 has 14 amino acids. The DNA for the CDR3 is TGCAGTGCAAGAGTCGGGCAAGCCAAAAACATTCAGTACTTC. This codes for CSARVGQAKNIQYF.

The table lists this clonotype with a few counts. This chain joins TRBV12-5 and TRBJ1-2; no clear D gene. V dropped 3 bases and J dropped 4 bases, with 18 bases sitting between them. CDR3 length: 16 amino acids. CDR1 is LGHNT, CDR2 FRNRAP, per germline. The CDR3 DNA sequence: TGTGCTAGTGGTTTAGAGCCCGGGCAGATCGTCTATGGCTACACCTTC. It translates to CASGLEPGQIVYGYTF.

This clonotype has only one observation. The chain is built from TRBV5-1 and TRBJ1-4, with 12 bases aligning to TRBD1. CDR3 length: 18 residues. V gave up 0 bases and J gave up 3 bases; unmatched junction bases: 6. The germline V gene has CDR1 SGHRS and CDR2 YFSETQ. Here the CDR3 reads CASSLEGQGALSNEKLFF. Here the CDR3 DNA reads TGCGCCAGCAGCTTGGAGGGACAGGGGGCCCTTTCTAATGAAAAACTGTTTTTT.

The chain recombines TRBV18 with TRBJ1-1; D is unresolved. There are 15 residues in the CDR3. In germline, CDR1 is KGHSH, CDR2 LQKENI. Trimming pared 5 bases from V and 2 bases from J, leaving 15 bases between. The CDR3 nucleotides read TGTGCCAGCTCATCACGGCAGGAGGGAAACACTGAAGCTTTCTTT. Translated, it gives CASSSRQEGNTEAFF.